Below, 5 T cell receptor beta chains from the same sample are listed, as sequenced in a study of CD8 T cells in Susac syndrome. Reverse transcription of roughly 0.5 to 1 ug RNA was performed with random hexamers. TCRdb fed the immunoSEQ multiplex PCR reads into MiXCR, producing one record per CDR3 protein. Here the sample spans 80,000 or so distinct CDR3 sequences, 90% to 95% being singletons. Source material: CD8+ T cells from PBMCs. All receptors come from a human donor in good health.

The chain combines TRBV4-3 with TRBJ1-1, with no clear D. The germline gives CDR1 LGHNA, CDR2 YSLEER. Between the trimmed V and J ends, which lost 0 bases and 13 bases, there was a span of 15 bases. There are 13 residues in the CDR3. CDR3 nucleotide sequence: TGCGCCAGCAGCCAAGATCGGTTTTATGATGGTTTCTTT. This gives the protein CASSQDRFYDGFF.

The V and J genes are TRBV7-6 and TRBJ2-1, with 8 bases aligning to TRBD2. Germline V gene sequence: CDR1 SGHVS, CDR2 FNYEAQ. The CDR3 consists of 17 residues. Trimming took 5 bases from V and 0 from J; bases not matched to a gene: 9. In nucleotides, the CDR3 is TGTGCCAGCAGCCGGATTAGCGGGACTAACTCCTACAATGAGCAGTTCTTC. Amino acid sequence: CASSRISGTNSYNEQFF.

This rearrangement joins TRBV12-3 or TRBV12-4 to TRBJ1-1; possible D gene TRBD1, 5 bases. The CDR3 spans 17 residues. Trimming took 4 bases from V and 1 from J, leaving 19 bases between them. The CDR3 DNA follows: TGTGCCAGCAGTTCCTGGGGTGGGGACCGCGAGAACACTGAAGCTTTCTTT. This translates into CASSSWGGDRENTEAFF.

J is TRBJ2-7 and V is TRBV27; TRBD1 matches 7 bases. The V gene's germline CDR1 is MNHEY and CDR2 SMNVEV (reference sequence). Germline trimming cut 4 bases from V and 5 bases from J; bases unmatched to any gene: 5. This CDR3 is 13 amino acids long. CDR3 loop: CASSSNRGHEQYV. The CDR3 nucleotides read TGTGCCAGCAGTTCGAACAGGGGCCACGAGCAGTACGTC.

The gene calls are TRBV7-9 and TRBJ2-7; D might be TRBD2 (6 bases). This CDR3 comprises 12 residues. Germline values: CDR1 SEHNR, CDR2 FQNEAQ (reference sequence). The germline V and J ends were trimmed by 5 bases and 3 bases, with 8 bases remaining between them. DNA for the CDR3: TGTGCCAGCAGCATCGGGAGCTACGAGCAGTACGTC. This codes for CASSIGSYEQYV.